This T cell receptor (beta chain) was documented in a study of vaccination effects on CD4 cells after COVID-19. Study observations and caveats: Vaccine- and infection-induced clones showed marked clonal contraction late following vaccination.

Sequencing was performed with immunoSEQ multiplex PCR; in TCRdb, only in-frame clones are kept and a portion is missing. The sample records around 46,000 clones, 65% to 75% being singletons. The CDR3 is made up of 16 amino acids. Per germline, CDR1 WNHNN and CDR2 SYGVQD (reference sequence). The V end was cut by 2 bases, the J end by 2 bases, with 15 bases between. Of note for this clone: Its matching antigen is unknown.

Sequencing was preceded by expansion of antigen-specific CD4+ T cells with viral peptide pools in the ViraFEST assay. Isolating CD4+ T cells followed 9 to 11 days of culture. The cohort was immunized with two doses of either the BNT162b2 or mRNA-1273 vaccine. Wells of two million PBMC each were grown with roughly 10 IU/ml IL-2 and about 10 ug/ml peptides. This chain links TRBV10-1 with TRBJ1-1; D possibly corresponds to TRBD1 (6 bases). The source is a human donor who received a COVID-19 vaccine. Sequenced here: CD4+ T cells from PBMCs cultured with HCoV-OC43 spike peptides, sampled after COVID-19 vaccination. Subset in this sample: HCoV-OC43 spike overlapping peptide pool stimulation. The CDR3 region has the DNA TGCGCCAGCAGTGAGGCACCGACAGGCCTTAACACTGAAGCTTTCTTT. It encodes CASSEAPTGLNTEAFF.